Following are 27 T cell receptor beta chains from one sample sequenced in a study of T-cell memory formation after mild COVID-19. TCRdb processed the 5' RACE reads anew with MiXCR; each CDR3 protein has one entry. This table has 200,000 to 250,000 distinct CDR3 sequences, around 15% appearing once. Sequencing used PBMCs or a T cell subset sorted from them (not recorded which). Receptors originate from a man between 18 and 35 years old who had mild COVID-19 (a few samples of this study predate the infection). Cell type and time point are not known.

V is TRBV11-2 and J is TRBJ2-3, with 9 positions matching TRBD2. CDR3 length equals 15 residues. Germline CDR1 and CDR2: SGHAT and FQNNGV. V lost 2 bases to trimming and J lost 5 bases; unmatched junction nucleotides: 5. The CDR3 loop is CASSLRRGGRDTQYF. The CDR3 nucleotides are TGTGCCAGCAGCTTAAGGCGGGGGGGCCGAGATACGCAGTATTTT.

V usage is TRBV15 and J usage is TRBJ1-6; 7 bases align to TRBD1. The CDR3 totals 15 residues. V was clipped by 3 bases and J by 8 bases; unmatched bases: 7. In germline, CDR1 is LNHNV, CDR2 YYDKDF (reference sequence). Here the CDR3 DNA reads TGTGCCACCAGCAGCTGGACAGGAGGAGATTCACCCCTCCACTTT. Translation gives CATSSWTGGDSPLHF.

In its sample, this clonotype was seen a few times. This chain links TRBV24-1 with TRBJ1-2; possible D gene TRBD1, 5 bases. CDR3 length: 11 residues. The germline V gene encodes CDR1 KGHDR and CDR2 SFDVKD. The germline V and J ends were trimmed by 8 bases and 7 bases, with 10 bases remaining between them. CDR3 loop: CATTQGGGYTF. The CDR3 coding sequence is TGTGCCACCACGCAGGGCGGTGGCTACACCTTC.

The chain couples TRBV7-9 to TRBJ2-5; D possibly corresponds to TRBD2 (6 bases). The germline V gene has CDR1 SEHNR and CDR2 FQNEAQ (reference sequence). Trimming removed 5 bases from V and 2 bases from J, with 15 bases in between. CDR3 length: 15 residues. The CDR3 sequence is CASSQGTSVQETQYF. The CDR3 DNA follows: TGTGCCAGCAGCCAAGGGACTTCGGTTCAAGAGACCCAGTACTTC.

The genes are TRBV20-1 and TRBJ1-2, with TRBD1 as a possible D gene (5 bases). Germline CDR1 is DFQATT and CDR2 is SNEGSKA (reference sequence). This CDR3 comprises 12 residues. Trimming removed 6 bases from V and 0 bases from J, with 8 bases in between. This chain's CDR3 is CSADSANYGYTF. Here the CDR3 DNA reads TGCAGTGCCGACAGTGCTAACTATGGCTACACCTTC.

This sequence joins TRBV11-2 and TRBJ2-5, with D possibly matching TRBD2 (5 bases). The CDR3 contains 15 residues. V lost 5 bases and J 7 bases, leaving 20 bases between the germline ends. Germline CDR1 SGHAT, CDR2 FQNNGV. CDR3 DNA sequence: TGTGCCAGCAGCCCGTGGACTGCACTCGGGTGGACCCAGTACTTC. This codes for CASSPWTALGWTQYF.

This clonotype has a handful of counts. The chain couples TRBV11-1 to TRBJ2-4, with D perhaps being TRBD1 or TRBD2 (6 bases each). Germline lookup yields CDR1 SGHAT and CDR2 FQDESV (reference sequence). The CDR3 has 13 amino acids. V lost 5 bases and J lost 9, with 14 bases in between. DNA for the CDR3: TGTGCCAGCAGCACTCCCCCGGGGGCCATTCAGTACTTC. It encodes CASSTPPGAIQYF.

This clonotype showed up just a few times. This chain connects TRBV12-3 or TRBV12-4 to TRBJ2-1, with a weak D call TRBD2 (6 bases). The CDR3 totals 11 residues. The V gene lost 11 bases and the J gene lost 4 bases, with 9 bases spanning the gap. CDR3 nucleotides: TGTGCCTGCGGGGTTTACAATGAGCAGTTCTTC. Protein: CACGVYNEQFF.

This clonotype was counted only a few times. The chain joins TRBV7-9 to TRBJ2-1; 9 nucleotides line up with TRBD2. J was trimmed by 4 bases and V by 0 bases; bases with no gene match: 1. CDR3 length: 15 amino acids. Germline V gene lookup returns CDR1 SEHNR and CDR2 FQNEAQ (reference sequence). This CDR3 is CASSLAAGGYNEQFF. In DNA, the CDR3 is TGTGCCAGCAGCTTAGCGGCGGGGGGGTACAATGAGCAGTTCTTC.

In its sample, this clonotype was seen a few times. The rearrangement joins TRBV27 to TRBJ2-7; no clear D gene. With 2 bases removed from V and 4 bases from J, the gap between germline ends came to 9 bases. CDR1 is MNHEY and CDR2 is SMNVEV in the germline V gene (reference sequence). The CDR3 has 13 residues. The CDR3, as DNA: TGTGCCAGCAGTTTAATCAGGTTATACGAGCAGTACGTC. Encoded protein: CASSLIRLYEQYV.

This chain uses TRBV28 with TRBJ1-2; 7 bases map to TRBD1. This CDR3 has 14 amino acids. CDR1 is MDHEN, CDR2 SYDVKM, per germline. Trimming took 6 bases from V and 7 from J; bases not matched to a gene: 11. CDR3 loop: CASSLADRVRGYTF. Written as DNA, the CDR3 is TGTGCCAGCAGCCTTGCCGACAGGGTCCGTGGCTACACCTTC.

The rearrangement uses TRBV7-2 and TRBJ2-6; no reliable D call. The germline V gene has CDR1 SGHTA and CDR2 FQGNSA. The V end lost 8 bases, the J end lost 4 bases, and 9 bases lay between the germline ends. The length of the CDR3 is 13 residues. The CDR3 DNA reads as TGTGCCAGCCGGATGTCCGGGGCCAACGTCCTGACTTTC. Amino acid sequence: CASRMSGANVLTF.

The rearrangement uses TRBV5-1 and TRBJ1-1; D is ambiguous. The CDR3 is made up of 14 amino acids. Trimming left V 1 base short and J 1 base short, with 8 bases between. Germline CDR1 is SGHRS and CDR2 is YFSETQ. This CDR3 reads CASSLWDKNTEAFF. CDR3 bases: TGCGCCAGCAGCTTGTGGGATAAGAACACTGAAGCTTTCTTT.

This sequence joins TRBV5-1 and TRBJ1-3; D remains ambiguous. This CDR3 contains 17 residues. Trimming took 0 bases from V and 0 from J, leaving 13 bases between them. Germline V lookup: CDR1 SGHRS, CDR2 YFSETQ. CDR3 sequence reads: CASSLAGGESSGNTIYF. CDR3 coding DNA: TGCGCCAGCAGCTTGGCCGGTGGGGAATCCTCTGGAAACACCATATATTTT.

The CDR3 nucleotides are TGTGCCAGCAGCTCGACAGGCCTGCTTGGCTACACCTTC. Residues: CASSSTGLLGYTF. This sequence joins TRBV7-9 and TRBJ1-2; D possibly corresponds to TRBD1 (6 bases). Germline CDR1 is SEHNR and CDR2 is FQNEAQ (reference sequence). The CDR3 length is 13 residues. V lost 4 bases to trimming and J lost 7 bases, with 13 bases between them.

This clonotype was found a few times. This chain uses TRBV7-3 with TRBJ2-3; TRBD1 or TRBD2 may be the D gene (6 bases each). From germline, CDR1 is SGHTA and CDR2 FQGTGA. V was cut by 7 bases and J by 1 base, with 9 bases left in between. The CDR3 spans 13 residues. CDR3 sequence: CASTGAGTDTQYF. CDR3 DNA sequence: TGTGCCAGCACGGGGGCCGGCACAGATACGCAGTATTTT.

The J gene is TRBJ1-1, the V gene TRBV7-9, with D unresolved. This CDR3 spans 13 amino acids. The V gene lost 3 bases and the J gene lost 6 bases, with 11 bases spanning the gap. Germline CDR1 is SEHNR and CDR2 is FQNEAQ (reference sequence). DNA for the CDR3: TGTGCCAGCAGCTTTTTAATGGAGGCTGAAGCTTTCTTT. Translating gives CASSFLMEAEAFF.

This clonotype was seen a few times. The chain carries TRBV20-1 and TRBJ2-3; D gene ambiguous. The CDR3 is made up of 14 amino acids. V was cut by 3 bases and J by 0 bases, with 10 bases left in between. Per the germline V gene, CDR1 is DFQATT and CDR2 is SNEGSKA (reference sequence). DNA for the CDR3: TGCAGTGCTAGTTATAGCCCTAGCACAGATACGCAGTATTTT. Protein sequence: CSASYSPSTDTQYF.

The CDR3 protein is CAWSLLRDTQYF. DNA for the CDR3: TGTGCCTGGAGTCTCCTCCGGGATACGCAGTATTTT. V gene TRBV30 combines with J gene TRBJ2-3; D gene uncertain. Trimming took 2 bases from V and 6 from J, leaving 9 bases between them. This CDR3 comprises 12 residues. CDR1 and CDR2 from the germline V gene are GTSNPN and SVGIG (reference sequence).

This clonotype was found a few times. The chain is built from TRBV12-5 and TRBJ1-1; the D is unclear. This CDR3 is 16 amino acids long. Trimming left V 6 bases short and J 1 base short, with 18 bases between. Germline CDR1 reads LGHNT; CDR2 reads FRNRAP. CDR3: CASGNAPVAWNTEAFF. The DNA of the CDR3 is TGTGCTAGTGGCAACGCGCCGGTTGCTTGGAACACTGAAGCTTTCTTT.

This chain connects TRBV6-5 to TRBJ2-7, with D possibly matching TRBD1 (6 bases). The germline V gene encodes CDR1 MNHEY and CDR2 SVGAGI. The CDR3 extends over 14 amino acids. Trimming shortened V by 6 bases and J by 6 bases, and 18 bases separated the two germline ends. CDR3 amino acids: CASSLQGPRGEQYF. CDR3 DNA sequence: TGTGCCAGCAGCTTACAGGGCCCCCGGGGCGAGCAGTACTTC.

This clonotype was counted between two and nine times. The chain joins TRBV9 to TRBJ2-5; D unclear. CDR1 SGDLS and CDR2 YYNGEE come from the germline V gene. This CDR3 spans 12 amino acids. The V end lost 0 bases, the J end lost 7 bases, and 7 bases lay between the germline ends. The CDR3 loop is CASSVGDGTQYF. In DNA form, the CDR3 reads TGTGCCAGCAGCGTAGGAGACGGGACCCAGTACTTC.

This rearrangement joins TRBV5-4 to TRBJ2-3; TRBD2 matches at 9 bases. V shed 4 bases and J 5 bases; nucleotides not matched to a gene: 11. CDR1 and CDR2 from the germline V gene are SGHNT and YYREEE (reference sequence). CDR3 size: 16 residues. The chain's CDR3 is CASSHLSGGPVDTQYF. The CDR3 coding sequence is TGTGCCAGCAGCCACCTGAGCGGGGGGCCAGTAGATACGCAGTATTTT.

There are many counts of this clonotype. This CDR3 is CASSQGLAGGYQETQYF. CDR3 bases: TGTGCCAGCAGCCAAGGACTAGCGGGGGGGTACCAAGAGACCCAGTACTTC. This chain joins TRBV3-1 and TRBJ2-5, with 14 bases that match TRBD2. V shed 1 base and J 0 bases; nucleotides not matched to a gene: 1. The germline gives CDR1 LGHDT, CDR2 YNNKEL (reference sequence). The CDR3 length is 17 residues.

J is TRBJ1-1 and V is TRBV20-1; 11 bases agree with TRBD1. This CDR3 is built from 14 residues. Trimming at V came to 6 bases and at J to 3 bases, leaving 6 bases not matched to a gene. Germline V gene sequence: CDR1 DFQATT, CDR2 SNEGSKA (reference sequence). CDR3 region: CSASRTGGDTEAFF. The CDR3 region has the DNA TGCAGTGCCTCCAGGACAGGGGGCGACACTGAAGCTTTCTTT.

In this sample, this clonotype turned up a few times. The V call is TRBV3-1, the J call TRBJ2-5; 7 bases match TRBD1. The V segment lost 4 bases and the J segment 2 bases; nucleotides outside the gene matches: 4. Germline values: CDR1 LGHDT, CDR2 YNNKEL (reference sequence). The CDR3 covers 14 residues. The CDR3 DNA reads as TGTGCCAGCAGCCTCCAGGGACAGCAAGAGACCCAGTACTTC. It translates to CASSLQGQQETQYF.

Of note for this clonotype: The junction differs from germline at one of its ends, possibly a read error. The chain has TRBV7-9 and TRBJ1-1; 11 nucleotides agree with TRBD1. CDR1 and CDR2 (germline): SEHNR, FQNEAQ (reference sequence). This CDR3 has 14 residues. This CDR3 is CASSSRTGGSIRRF. CDR3 DNA: TGTGCCAGCAGCTCCCGGACAGGGGGCTCTATTAGGAGGTTT.